Listed below are T cell receptor beta chains from one sample, sequenced in a study of blood T cell repertoires in COVID-19. TCRdb's table, derived via immunoSEQ multiplex PCR, lists solely in-frame clones and lacks some. The table lists approximately 400,000 clones, roughly nine tenths of them singletons. The sequenced material came from PBMCs or T cells enriched from blood (not recorded which). These receptors came from a woman in her thirties or forties who had been exposed to COVID-19. Both conserved end residues are part of each CDR3.

>TRBV10-3|TRBJ2-7
CAISRTDTYEQYF
>TRBV7-2|TRBJ2-7
CASSLTLYEQYF
>TRBV6-5|TRBJ2-2
CASSPDIAGELFF
>TRBV6-2/TRBV6-3|TRBJ2-5
CASSSPLAGRETQYF
>TRBV11-2|TRBJ1-6
CASSSRQNNSPLHF
>TRBV4-1|TRBJ1-6
CASSQESGDSPLHF
>TRBV4-3|TRBJ2-1
CASSQSWVAGGTPDEQFF
>TRBV15|TRBJ2-6
CATGQGPSGANVLTF
>TRBV30|TRBJ1-2
CAWSATGGAGYGYTF
>TRBV19|TRBJ2-7
CASSKRTAYEQYF
>TRBV7-2|TRBJ1-1
CASSPQGLGLGEAFF
>TRBV18|TRBJ1-3
CASSRLEGADGNTIYF
>TRBV9|TRBJ2-3
CASSPQQGEKTDTQYF
>TRBV9|TRBJ1-1
CASSGGQRTEAFF
>TRBV14|TRBJ1-4
CASSPHAQGVELFF
>TRBV9|TRBJ2-3
CASSPRRSTNTDTQYF
>TRBV7-2|TRBJ1-6
CASSDRRGGPRSPLHF
>TRBV30|TRBJ1-6
CAWSPGNDNSPLHF
>TRBV30|TRBJ2-5
CAWSASGTSGRAGYF